The 21 T cell receptor beta chains given below trace back to one sample, sequenced in a study of shared clonotypes between healthy human individuals. Some clones are missing from TCRdb's copy, which holds only in-frame ones; the method was immunoSEQ multiplex PCR. The table records about 2 million clones, about 95% of them present only once. CD45RO-negative CD8 cells positively selected for CCR7 made up the naive population, which excluded terminally differentiated effector memory CD45RA+ cells. The material sequenced was naive CD8+ T cells sorted from blood. These receptors all stem from a man younger than 35 in good health.

The CDR3 DNA sequence: TGTGCCAGCAGTGAATTGATACGTTCCTACGAGCAGTACTTC. Amino acid sequence: CASSELIRSYEQYF. The rearrangement uses TRBV6-1 and TRBJ2-7; D not resolved. Trimming took off 2 bases at V and 1 base at J, with 9 bases between the two ends. CDR1 MNHNS and CDR2 SASEGT come from the germline V gene. The CDR3 consists of 14 residues.

The rearrangement uses TRBV19 and TRBJ2-7; D may be TRBD1 (5 bases). Deletions cut 5 bases from V and 2 bases from J, with 10 bases between. The CDR3 extends over 13 amino acids. Germline V CDR1 and CDR2: LNHDA, SQIVND (reference sequence). The CDR3 sequence: CASSFRQTYEQYF. The CDR3 DNA sequence: TGTGCCAGTAGTTTTCGACAGACCTACGAGCAGTACTTC.

V and J are TRBV5-4 and TRBJ2-7; D perhaps matches TRBD1 (5 bases). The germline V gene encodes CDR1 SGHNT and CDR2 YYREEE (reference sequence). V gave up 6 bases and J gave up 3 bases, with 16 bases separating them. This CDR3 is built from 14 residues. In DNA, the CDR3 is TGTGCCAGCACCAACCGGGCCCAGGGCTACGAGCAGTACTTC. Protein sequence: CASTNRAQGYEQYF.

In DNA form, the CDR3 reads TGTGCCACCAGCAGAGGTCCGGGACTAGCGGGAGGAACAAGCTCCTACGAGCAGTACTTC. Translated: CATSRGPGLAGGTSSYEQYF. This chain connects TRBV15 to TRBJ2-7, with TRBD2 matching over 15 bases. Unmatched junction bases numbered 10, after V lost 1 base and J lost 0 bases. The CDR3 spans 20 residues. Per the germline V gene, CDR1 is LNHNV and CDR2 is YYDKDF (reference sequence).

The genes are TRBV6-5 and TRBJ2-1; D is unclear. The V end lost 4 bases, the J end lost 4 bases, and 8 bases lay between the germline ends. The CDR3 covers 13 residues. Germline values: CDR1 MNHEY, CDR2 SVGAGI. The CDR3 DNA reads as TGTGCCAGCAGTTCGGCGGTGTACAATGAGCAGTTCTTC. Amino acids: CASSSAVYNEQFF.

The rearrangement links TRBV21-1 to TRBJ2-7; the DNA was not used to check the table's D call, TRBD1. TRBV21-1 is marked as a pseudogene. The CDR3 runs to 15 residues. The CDR3 loop is CASSQGRGRCYEQYF. CDR3 coding DNA: TGTGCCAGCAGCCAAGGAAGGGGCCGTTGCTACGAGCAGTACTTC.

The V and J genes are TRBV30 and TRBJ2-1; TRBD2 matches at 10 bases. Germline V gene lookup returns CDR1 GTSNPN and CDR2 SVGIG (reference sequence). J gave up 6 bases and V 0 bases, and 5 bases lay outside the gene matches. The CDR3 consists of 15 residues. The CDR3 DNA sequence: TGTGCCTGGAGTGTGTCGAGCGGGAGGGCCAATGAGCAGTTCTTC. Amino acid sequence: CAWSVSSGRANEQFF.

This clone was recorded once. V gene TRBV5-5 combines with J gene TRBJ2-7; 9 bases fit TRBD2. From germline, CDR1 is SGHKS and CDR2 YYEKEE (reference sequence). There are 15 residues in the CDR3. V trimming: 4 bases; J trimming: 2 bases; junction bases outside the gene matches: 7. The CDR3 reads CASSQTSGYTYEQYF. CDR3 bases: TGTGCCAGCAGCCAAACTAGCGGGTATACCTACGAGCAGTACTTC.

CDR3 sequence: CASSLRMPGRLVWEQFF. The CDR3 nucleotides are TGTGCCAGCAGCCTACGAATGCCGGGGCGGCTCGTGTGGGAGCAGTTCTTC. The J gene is TRBJ2-1, the V gene TRBV7-8; D assignment may be TRBD1 or TRBD2 (5 bases each). Trimming pared 5 bases from V and 10 bases from J, leaving 27 bases between. Per germline, CDR1 SGHVS and CDR2 FQNEAQ. This CDR3 has 17 residues.

This clone was counted once. The sample has other DNA sequences that encode this CDR3 too. This chain joins TRBV7-6 and TRBJ2-7; D unresolved. V was pared by 0 bases and J by 0 bases, with 3 bases between. The V gene's germline CDR1 is SGHVS and CDR2 FNYEAQ. The CDR3 extends over 13 amino acids. This chain's CDR3 is CASSLASSYEQYF. The CDR3 DNA reads as TGTGCCAGCAGCTTAGCCAGCTCCTACGAGCAGTACTTC. The full variable domain, rest sourced from reference TRBV7-6 and TRBJ2-7, is GAGVSQSPRYKVTKRGQDVALRCDPISGHVSLYWYRQALGQGPEFLTYFNYEAQQDKSGLPNDRFSAERPEGSISTLTIQRTEQRDSAMYRCASSLASSYEQYFGPGTRLTVT.

The rearrangement links TRBV28 to TRBJ2-7, with D perhaps TRBD2 (6 bases). This CDR3 region has 17 residues. The V gene's germline CDR1 is MDHEN and CDR2 SYDVKM. Trimming left V 5 bases short and J 0 bases short, with 20 bases between. The CDR3 DNA sequence: TGTGCCAGCAGTCGCCCCGGGGGTGAGGTTAGCTCCTACGAGCAGTACTTC. Its translation is CASSRPGGEVSSYEQYF.

V and J are TRBV10-3 and TRBJ1-4; 9 bases align to TRBD1. J lost 8 bases, V lost 2 bases, and 6 bases had no gene match. This CDR3 region has 15 residues. Germline V CDR1 and CDR2: ENHRY, SYGVKD. This chain's CDR3 is CAISEEGTGNEKLFF. The CDR3 DNA reads as TGTGCCATCAGTGAGGAGGGGACAGGGAACGAAAAACTGTTTTTT.

V and J are TRBV29-1 and TRBJ1-2; D remains unclear. Germline loops: CDR1 SQVTM, CDR2 ANQGSEA. There are 14 residues in the CDR3. Deletions cut 5 bases from V and 2 bases from J, with 15 bases between. CDR3 protein: CSVRFGEANYGYTF. The CDR3 region has the DNA TGCAGCGTTAGGTTTGGAGAGGCAAACTATGGCTACACCTTC. Using reference TRBV29-1 and TRBJ1-2 for the parts outside the CDR3, the full variable domain is SAVISQKPSRDICQRGTSLTIQCQVDSQVTMMFWYRQQPGQSLTLIATANQGSEATYESGFVIDKFPISRPNLTFSTLTVSNMSPEDSSIYLCSVRFGEANYGYTFGSGTRLTVV.

The chain links TRBV23-1 to TRBJ2-7; 10 bases are a match to TRBD1. TRBV23-1 carries the ORF label, with uncertain function. With V trimmed by 1 base and J by 3 bases, 6 bases remained unmatched. CDR3 length: 16 residues. The CDR3 DNA sequence: TGCGCCAGCAGTCAATATTCCGGGACAGGGGACTACGAGCAGTACTTC. This encodes CASSQYSGTGDYEQYF.

The chain carries TRBV5-1 and TRBJ1-1; no firm D call. Trimming left V 1 base short and J 0 bases short, with 10 bases between. The length of the CDR3 is 15 residues. The germline gives CDR1 SGHRS, CDR2 YFSETQ. CDR3 in DNA: TGCGCCAGCAGCTTGAGACTAGGGATGAACACTGAAGCTTTCTTT. Protein product: CASSLRLGMNTEAFF.

This clone was found once. The chain is built from TRBV6-6 and TRBJ2-5; weak D call: TRBD2 (6 bases). With 6 bases removed from V and 0 bases from J, the gap between germline ends came to 11 bases. Germline V gene data show CDR1 as MNHNY and CDR2 as SVGAGI (reference sequence). The length of the CDR3 is 14 residues. This chain's CDR3 is CASRKLANQETQYF. CDR3 nucleotide sequence: TGTGCCAGCAGGAAACTAGCAAACCAAGAGACCCAGTACTTC.

The rearrangement links TRBV6-5 to TRBJ1-6; D is unresolved. The CDR3 spans 13 residues. V lost 6 bases to trimming and J lost 8 bases, with 11 bases between them. The germline V gene has CDR1 MNHEY and CDR2 SVGAGI. The CDR3 sequence is CASSPSADSPLHF. In DNA form, the CDR3 reads TGTGCCAGCAGCCCTAGTGCGGATTCACCCCTCCACTTT.

This chain links TRBV10-3 with TRBJ1-2; D gene ambiguous. V lost 8 bases and J 6 bases, leaving 13 bases between the germline ends. This CDR3 is built from 12 residues. Germline CDR1 is ENHRY and CDR2 is SYGVKD. The DNA for the CDR3 is TGTGCCATCTTGGAAACCTTACATGGCTACACCTTC. Translating it yields CAILETLHGYTF.

The chain uses TRBV28 and TRBJ2-1; D uncertain. Germline V lookup: CDR1 MDHEN, CDR2 SYDVKM. CDR3 length equals 13 residues. V lost 6 bases and J lost 3, with 9 bases in between. CDR3 amino acids: CASRRQSYNEQFF. In nucleotides, the CDR3 is TGTGCCAGCAGGCGCCAAAGCTACAATGAGCAGTTCTTC.

The chain is built from TRBV5-1 and TRBJ1-1; D is perhaps TRBD1 (5 bases). The CDR3 has 13 residues. The V gene's germline CDR1 is SGHRS and CDR2 YFSETQ. Trimming pared 5 bases from V and 4 bases from J, leaving 12 bases between. The CDR3 protein is CASSSAGATEAFF. The CDR3 nucleotides are TGCGCCAGCAGTTCGGCTGGGGCCACTGAAGCTTTCTTT.

The genes are TRBV30 and TRBJ1-2; unclear D gene. Germline CDR1 GTSNPN, CDR2 SVGIG (reference sequence). Trimming pared 1 base from V and 5 bases from J, leaving 17 bases between. This CDR3 region has 15 residues. CDR3 coding DNA: TGTGCCTGGAGTGAGAAGGGCGGACGCCTTTATGGCTACACCTTC. The encoded protein is CAWSEKGGRLYGYTF.